This T cell receptor beta chain stems from a study of blood T cell repertoires in COVID-19 (TCRdb year 2020). A note on the overall study: Collaborator samples came from the United States, Italy and Spain and covered acute and convalescent phases of COVID-19. Sample metadata almost always included a de-identified subject ID, COVID-19 status, age in years and sex. The prospective study material was composed of cDNA or gDNA derived from T cells, B-cell-depleted T cells, or PBMCs. Subjects who had been exposed to COVID-19, were actively infected with it, or had recovered from it provided the deeply sampled blood TCRbeta repertoires that made up the dataset. Where available, HLA class I and class II types were taken from metadata supplied by the sample provider and were not determined by assay-based typing. The repertoires were released in a freely available public database intended as a resource for research on the immune response to SARS-CoV-2. The samples were drawn from two sources: the first 160 participants of the ongoing ImmuneRACE study, and 1,000 to 1,500 subjects contributed by 6 global collaborators. What the work shows at the level of the full study, not this receptor alone: Clinical and demographic metadata were provided uncurated, with the amount varying by source and participant.

About this clone: Its antigen specificity is not known. Nothing much larger sits one base from this clone, and base qualities are not available.

The CDR3 holds 13 amino acids from the cysteine to the phenylalanine. Solely the CDR3 DNA is kept, with 39 bases framed from the first base. The germline V gene supplies CDR1 SGHDN and CDR2 FVKESK. V gives up 6 bases and J gives up 3 bases, and the segment between their germline ends measures 11 bases. TCRbeta CDR3 regions were amplified from genomic DNA using the immunoSEQ Assay, a bias-controlled multiplex PCR. In the paper's pipeline: Nucleated cell counts per sample were estimated from amplification of reference gene primers within the assay. To quantify the absolute abundance of each unique TCRbeta CDR3 rearrangement, sequence reads were collapsed and filtered. Productive Simpson clonality was computed per sample as the square root of Simpson's diversity index over productive rearrangements. TCRdb limited this immuneACCESS table to in-frame rearrangements with V and J called. A share of clones is missing; checked studies link under half to unresolved V genes, and the rest is unexplained. The DNA gave D and trimming, while V, J and clone size come from that table. This sample comprises roughly 190,000 clones, roughly 85% of them detected only once. The ten largest account for roughly 21% of the sample.

Whole blood was collected in K2EDTA tubes by collaborating institutions according to the institutions' own protocols. For TCRbeta analysis, collaborator samples were shipped as frozen whole blood, as isolated PBMCs, or as DNA extracted from either sample type. The sequenced sample was peripheral blood. The TCR sequence derives from a man aged 60 to 75 with active or convalescent COVID-19. The receptor chain draws on TRBV14 and TRBJ1-1, and the D gene may be TRBD1, 5 bases matching. The DNA sequence is given as TGTGCCAGCAGTAAAAGGGACTACACTGAAGCTTTCTTT. Its protein product is CASSKRDYTEAFF.